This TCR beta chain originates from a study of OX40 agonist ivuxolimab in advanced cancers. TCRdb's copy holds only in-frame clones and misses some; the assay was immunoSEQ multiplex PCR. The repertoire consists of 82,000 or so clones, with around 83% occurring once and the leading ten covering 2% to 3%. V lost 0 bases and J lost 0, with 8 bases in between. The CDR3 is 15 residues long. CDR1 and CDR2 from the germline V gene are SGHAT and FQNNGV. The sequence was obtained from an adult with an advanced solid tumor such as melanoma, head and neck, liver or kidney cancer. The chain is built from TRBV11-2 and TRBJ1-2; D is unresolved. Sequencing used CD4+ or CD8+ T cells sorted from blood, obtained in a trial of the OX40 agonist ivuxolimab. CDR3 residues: CASSLDPAANYGYTF. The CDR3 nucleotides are TGTGCCAGCAGCTTAGATCCAGCGGCTAACTATGGCTACACCTTC.